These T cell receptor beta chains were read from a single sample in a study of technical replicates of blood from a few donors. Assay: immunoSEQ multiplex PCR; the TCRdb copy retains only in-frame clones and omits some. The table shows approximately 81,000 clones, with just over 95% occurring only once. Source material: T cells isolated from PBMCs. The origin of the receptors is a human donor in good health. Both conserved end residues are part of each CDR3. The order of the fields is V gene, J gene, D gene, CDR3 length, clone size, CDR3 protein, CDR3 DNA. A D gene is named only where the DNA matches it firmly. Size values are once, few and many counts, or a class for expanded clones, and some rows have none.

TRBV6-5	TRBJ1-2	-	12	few	CASSPDSRGYTF	TGTGCCAGCAGTCCAGACAGTCGTGGCTACACCTTC
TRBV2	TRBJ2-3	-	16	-	CASSERRGRGTDTQYF	TGTGCCAGCAGTGAGCGGAGGGGACGAGGGACAGATACGCAGTATTTT
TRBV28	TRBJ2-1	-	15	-	CASRPGVKASNEQFF	TGTGCCAGCAGGCCGGGAGTTAAGGCTTCCAATGAGCAGTTCTTC
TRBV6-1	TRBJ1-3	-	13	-	CASSRGSGNTIYF	TGTGCCAGCAGTCGAGGGTCTGGAAACACCATATATTTT
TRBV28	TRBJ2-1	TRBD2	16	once	CASSRLAGGTLNEQFF	TGTGCCAGCAGCCGACTAGCGGGAGGGACATTGAATGAGCAGTTCTTC
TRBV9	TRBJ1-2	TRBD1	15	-	CASSVGTGGVYGYTF	TGTGCCAGCAGCGTAGGAACAGGGGGAGTCTATGGCTACACCTTC
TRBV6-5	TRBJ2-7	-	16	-	CASSSRQAGRSYEQYF	TGTGCCAGCAGTTCCCGCCAGGCGGGGCGCAGCTACGAGCAGTACTTC
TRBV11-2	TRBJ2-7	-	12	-	CASSLSGTHQYF	TGTGCCAGCAGCTTAAGCGGAACGCACCAGTACTTC
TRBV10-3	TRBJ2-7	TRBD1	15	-	CAISVGQGIPYEQYF	TGTGCCATCAGTGTAGGACAGGGTATCCCTTACGAGCAGTACTTC
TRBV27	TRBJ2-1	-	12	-	CASSSGLNEQFF	TGTGCCAGCAGTTCAGGACTCAATGAGCAGTTCTTC
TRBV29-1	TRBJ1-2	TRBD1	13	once	CSAGGTANYGYTF	TGCAGCGCCGGCGGGACAGCGAACTATGGCTACACCTTC
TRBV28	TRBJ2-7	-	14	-	CASSLGELEVEQYF	TGTGCCAGCAGTTTAGGGGAGCTCGAGGTCGAGCAGTACTTC
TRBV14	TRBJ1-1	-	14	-	CASSQLQGYTEAFF	TGTGCCAGCAGCCAGCTACAGGGATACACTGAAGCTTTCTTT
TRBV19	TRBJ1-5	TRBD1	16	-	CASKLTGLLGNQPQHF	TGTGCCAGTAAATTGACAGGGTTATTGGGCAATCAGCCCCAGCATTTT
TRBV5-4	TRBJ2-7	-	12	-	CASSLGGGEQYF	TGTGCCAGCAGCTTGGGGGGAGGCGAGCAGTACTTC
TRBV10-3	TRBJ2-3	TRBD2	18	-	CAISEPLAGGLSTDTQYF	TGTGCCATCAGTGAGCCTCTAGCGGGTGGACTTAGCACAGATACGCAGTATTTT
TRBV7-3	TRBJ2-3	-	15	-	CASSASWANTDTQYF	TGTGCCAGCAGCGCCTCTTGGGCCAACACAGATACGCAGTATTTT
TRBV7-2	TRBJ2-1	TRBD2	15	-	CASSPLAGPYNEQFF	TGTGCCAGCAGCCCTCTAGCGGGACCCTACAATGAGCAGTTCTTC
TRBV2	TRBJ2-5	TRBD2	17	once	CASSPMGGGAGLETQYF	TGTGCCAGCAGCCCTATGGGGGGGGGTGCAGGGTTAGAGACCCAGTACTTC
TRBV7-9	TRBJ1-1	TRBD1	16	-	CASSQRTGWPYTEAFF	TGTGCCAGCAGCCAGAGGACAGGGTGGCCGTACACTGAAGCTTTCTTT
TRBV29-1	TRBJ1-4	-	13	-	CGLTGTREEKLFF	TGCGGCTTAACCGGGACACGCGAAGAAAAACTGTTTTTT
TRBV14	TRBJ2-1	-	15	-	CASSSLRGPYNEQFF	TGTGCCAGCAGCTCCCTAAGGGGTCCCTACAATGAGCAGTTCTTC
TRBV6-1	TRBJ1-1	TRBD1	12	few	CAEGTGRTEAFF	TGTGCCGAAGGGACAGGGCGCACTGAAGCTTTCTTT
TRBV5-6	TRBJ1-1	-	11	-	CASSLTAEAFF	TGTGCCAGCAGCTTGACAGCTGAAGCTTTCTTT
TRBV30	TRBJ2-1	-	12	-	CAWSRQYNEQFF	TGTGCCTGGAGTCGACAGTACAATGAGCAGTTCTTC
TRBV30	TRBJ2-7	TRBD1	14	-	CAWSASRGLYEQYF	TGTGCCTGGAGCGCTAGCAGGGGGCTGTACGAGCAGTACTTC
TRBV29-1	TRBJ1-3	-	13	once	CSVVATSGNTIYF	TGCAGCGTTGTAGCTACCTCTGGAAACACCATATATTTT
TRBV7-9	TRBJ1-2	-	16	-	CASSLGQGTWGYGYTF	TGTGCCAGCAGCCTAGGGCAGGGGACCTGGGGGTATGGCTACACCTTC